A single sample gave rise to the 30 T cell receptor beta chains below, sequenced in a study of regulatory T cells in long-lasting Graves disease. Noted time point: persistent/refractory GD, antithyroid drugs over 5 years with positive TRAb. Following extraction of RNA from PBMCs, that RNA was used to make the TCR library. Building of the TCR beta libraries involved iRepertoire HTBI primers and Arm-PCR of CDR3 regions. TCRdb ran MiXCR on the multiplex PCR reads and lists one entry per CDR3 protein. Altogether approximately 290,000 distinct CDR3 sequences are present, approximately 20% being singletons, with the ten largest covering around 50%. Sequencing was performed on peripheral blood mononuclear cells (PBMCs), taken when the disease was refractory, from a patient treated with antithyroid drugs. The receptor set was obtained from a female donor with Graves disease.

In this sample, this clonotype turned up many times. V is TRBV7-8 and J is TRBJ1-2, with a possible D match to TRBD1 (5 bases). The CDR3 covers 14 residues. Germline CDR1 is SGHVS and CDR2 is FQNEAQ. V was cut by 1 base and J by 6 bases, with 12 bases left in between. The CDR3 coding sequence is TGTGCCAGCAGCTTAGGGGGGGGTCGAGATGGCTACACCTTC. It specifies CASSLGGGRDGYTF. Full variable domain (rest looked up from reference TRBV7-8 and TRBJ1-2): GAGVSQSPRYKVAKRGQDVALRCDPISGHVSLFWYQQALGQGPEFLTYFQNEAQLDKSGLPSDRFFAERPEGSVSTLKIQRTQQEDSAVYLCASSLGGGRDGYTFGSGTRLTVV.

This clonotype was recorded at least ten times. The genes are TRBV2 and TRBJ2-7, with D tentatively TRBD1 or TRBD2 (5 bases each). V was pared by 3 bases and J by 1 base, with 10 bases between. This CDR3 region has 14 residues. CDR1 and CDR2 from the germline V gene are SNHLY and FYNNEI. In DNA, the CDR3 is TGTGCCAGCAGTGACCGGGACCGATCCTACGAGCAGTACTTC. It yields the protein CASSDRDRSYEQYF.

This clonotype was observed a handful of times. The chain combines TRBV4-3 with TRBJ1-2; 7 positions agree with TRBD1. Per germline, CDR1 LGHNA and CDR2 YSLEER. CDR3 size: 15 residues. The trim removed 1 base at V and 0 bases at J, leaving 2 bases unmatched. The CDR3 DNA sequence: TGCGCCAGCAGCCAAGGGACAGGTACTAACTATGGCTACACCTTC. It translates to CASSQGTGTNYGYTF.

The V call is TRBV30, the J call TRBJ1-3; a weak D match, TRBD1 (5 bases). Germline lookup yields CDR1 GTSNPN and CDR2 SVGIG (reference sequence). The CDR3 covers 13 residues. V dropped 4 bases and J dropped 9 bases, with 16 bases sitting between them. DNA for the CDR3: TGTGCCTGGACCCGGGACCAGGGAGGCACCATATATTTT. Amino acids: CAWTRDQGGTIYF. The whole variable domain, remainder taken from reference TRBV30 and TRBJ1-3, is SQTIHQWPATLVQPVGSPLSLECTVEGTSNPNLYWYRQAAGRGLQLLFYSVGIGQISSEVPQNLSASRPQDRQFILSSKKLLLSDSGFYLCAWTRDQGGTIYFGEGSWLTVV.

This clonotype was recorded a few times. The V gene is TRBV19, the J gene TRBJ2-5; TRBD1 might be the D (6 bases). Germline V CDR1 and CDR2: LNHDA, SQIVND (reference sequence). There are 14 residues in the CDR3. The V and J ends lost 3 bases and 5 bases respectively, with 13 bases between them. The CDR3 region has the DNA TGTGCCAGTAGTATTGGACAGTTGGAGGAGACCCAGTACTTC. Amino acids: CASSIGQLEETQYF. The complete variable domain, with remaining parts taken from reference TRBV19 and TRBJ2-5, reads DGGITQSPKYLFRKEGQNVTLSCEQNLNHDAMYWYRQDPGQGLRLIYYSQIVNDFQKGDIAEGYSVSREKKESFPLTVTSAQKNPTAFYLCASSIGQLEETQYFGPGTRLLVL.

The chain has TRBV20-1 and TRBJ2-7; TRBD1 agrees at 7 bases. The CDR3 loop spans 14 amino acids. Germline loops: CDR1 DFQATT, CDR2 SNEGSKA (reference sequence). Germline trimming cut 1 base from V and 2 bases from J; bases unmatched to any gene: 5. CDR3 loop: CSARGDSRTYEQYF. CDR3 coding DNA: TGCAGTGCTAGAGGGGACAGTCGAACCTACGAGCAGTACTTC.

This clonotype was seen many times. This chain links TRBV20-1 with TRBJ1-2; TRBD1 is a possible D gene (5 bases). The V end lost 0 bases, the J end lost 7 bases, and 9 bases lay between the germline ends. The CDR3 contains 12 residues. Germline V CDR1 and CDR2: DFQATT, SNEGSKA (reference sequence). This CDR3 reads CSARDQGGGYTF. In nucleotides, the CDR3 is TGCAGTGCTAGAGACCAGGGTGGTGGCTACACCTTC.

This clonotype was found a few times. V is TRBV28 and J is TRBJ1-3; 7 bases fit TRBD1. The CDR3 is 15 amino acids. The germline gives CDR1 MDHEN, CDR2 SYDVKM. V lost 5 bases, J lost 0 bases, and 4 bases stayed unmatched. CDR3 region: CASSTGQYSGNTIYF. The DNA of the CDR3 is TGTGCCAGCAGTACGGGACAGTACTCTGGAAACACCATATATTTT.

The CDR3 here is CASSPPAGGMETQYF. The CDR3 region has the DNA TGTGCCAGCAGCCCCCCAGCGGGAGGGATGGAGACCCAGTACTTC. V and J are TRBV7-2 and TRBJ2-5, with 10 nucleotides matching TRBD2. V lost 5 bases to trimming and J lost 5 bases; unmatched junction nucleotides: 8. The CDR3 runs to 15 residues. Germline V lookup: CDR1 SGHTA, CDR2 FQGNSA.

This clonotype came up many times. The chain employs TRBV27 and TRBJ2-5; 9 bases align to TRBD2. The CDR3 length is 15 residues. V was pared by 6 bases and J by 4 bases, with 9 bases of the junction left unmatched. The germline CDR1 and CDR2 sequences are MNHEY and SMNVEV (reference sequence). CDR3 coding DNA: TGTGCCAGCAGCCGTAGCGGGAGTTACGCAGAGACCCAGTACTTC. Protein: CASSRSGSYAETQYF.

V gene TRBV20-1 combines with J gene TRBJ1-1, with D perhaps TRBD1 (5 bases). CDR3 length: 14 amino acids. The V and J ends lost 6 bases and 4 bases respectively, with 18 bases between them. Germline V lookup: CDR1 DFQATT, CDR2 SNEGSKA (reference sequence). CDR3 sequence reads: CSAESGASVTEAFF. The CDR3 DNA follows: TGCAGTGCCGAGAGTGGGGCGTCGGTCACTGAAGCTTTCTTT.

Many counts were recorded for this clonotype. The V call is TRBV12-3 or TRBV12-4, the J call TRBJ1-3; maybe TRBD1 (5 bases). This CDR3 has 14 residues. V dropped 2 bases and J dropped 3 bases, with 8 bases sitting between them. The CDR3 is CASSLTRVGNTIYF. In nucleotides, the CDR3 is TGTGCCAGCAGTTTAACCAGGGTTGGAAACACCATATATTTT.

The chain carries TRBV28 and TRBJ2-1; D unresolved. The germline CDR1 and CDR2 sequences are MDHEN and SYDVKM. CDR3 length: 16 residues. Between the trimmed V and J ends, which lost 3 bases and 2 bases, there was a span of 14 bases. CDR3 in DNA: TGTGCCAGCAGTTTGGTACGTGGACGGACCTACAATGAGCAGTTCTTC. It specifies CASSLVRGRTYNEQFF.

The chain combines TRBV28 with TRBJ1-3; no firm D call. The CDR3 has 14 residues. V shed 8 bases and J shed 4 bases, with 15 bases lying between them. CDR1 is MDHEN, CDR2 SYDVKM, per germline. The CDR3 loop is CASRKDFPGNTIYF. Here the CDR3 DNA reads TGTGCCAGCCGCAAGGATTTCCCCGGAAACACCATATATTTT.

The rearrangement uses TRBV6-1 and TRBJ1-6, with TRBD1 as a possible D gene (5 bases). Trimming took off 5 bases at V and 10 bases at J, with 12 bases between the two ends. The germline V gene has CDR1 MNHNS and CDR2 SASEGT. The CDR3 has 13 amino acids. Here the CDR3 DNA reads TGTGCCAGCAGTCAATGGGGGGACTCACCCCTCCACTTT. It translates to CASSQWGDSPLHF.

The chain uses TRBV29-1 and TRBJ1-2; D gene unclear. Trimming took 2 bases from V and 4 from J, leaving 8 bases between them. The CDR3 spans 12 residues. Germline V gene sequence: CDR1 SQVTM, CDR2 ANQGSEA. In DNA, the CDR3 is TGCAGCGTTGAACACAGCTCCTATGGCTACACCTTC. Protein sequence: CSVEHSSYGYTF. The complete variable domain, with remaining parts taken from reference TRBV29-1 and TRBJ1-2, reads SAVISQKPSRDICQRGTSLTIQCQVDSQVTMMFWYRQQPGQSLTLIATANQGSEATYESGFVIDKFPISRPNLTFSTLTVSNMSPEDSSIYLCSVEHSSYGYTFGSGTRLTVV.

This chain links TRBV12-5 with TRBJ2-3; D perhaps matches TRBD2 (6 bases). CDR3 length: 15 amino acids. V was pared by 6 bases and J by 0 bases, with 13 bases between. Germline CDR1 reads LGHNT; CDR2 reads FRNRAP. CDR3 nucleotides: TGTGCTAGTGGCCTCGGGAGAGGGAGCACAGATACGCAGTATTTT. It codes for CASGLGRGSTDTQYF.

This clonotype was counted at least ten times. The CDR3 region is CASSGGDVEYF. CDR3 bases: TGTGCCAGCAGTGGCGGGGACGTTGAGTACTTC. The chain uses TRBV6-2 or TRBV6-3 and TRBJ2-7, with D perhaps TRBD2 (6 bases). The CDR3 has 11 residues. Germline V gene lookup returns CDR1 MNHEY and CDR2 SVGEGT. Deletions cut 5 bases from V and 11 bases from J, with 13 bases between.

The V gene is TRBV30, the J gene TRBJ2-5; 9 nucleotides match TRBD1. Germline trimming cut 0 bases from V and 2 bases from J; bases unmatched to any gene: 10. Germline lookup yields CDR1 GTSNPN and CDR2 SVGIG (reference sequence). This CDR3 contains 17 residues. The CDR3 is CAWSVPPYRGQQETQYF. In DNA, the CDR3 is TGTGCCTGGAGTGTACCCCCTTACAGGGGGCAACAAGAGACCCAGTACTTC.

The chain uses TRBV7-9 and TRBJ2-7, with 10 bases identical to TRBD2. The CDR3 has 13 residues. CDR1 and CDR2 (germline): SEHNR, FQNEAQ (reference sequence). J lost 7 bases, V lost 4 bases, and 4 bases had no gene match. CDR3 DNA: TGTGCCAGCAGCTCCGGGACTAGCGTTGAGCAGTACTTC. This sequence encodes CASSSGTSVEQYF. Full variable domain (rest looked up from reference TRBV7-9 and TRBJ2-7): DTGVSQNPRHKITKRGQNVTFRCDPISEHNRLYWYRQTLGQGPEFLTYFQNEAQLEKSRLLSDRFSAERPKGSFSTLEIQRTEQGDSAMYLCASSSGTSVEQYFGPGTRLTVT.

The rearrangement uses TRBV7-9 and TRBJ2-7; D may be TRBD1 (6 bases). In germline, CDR1 is SEHNR, CDR2 FQNEAQ (reference sequence). CDR3 length: 16 amino acids. Trimming removed 4 bases at V and 3 bases at J, with 19 bases between. The CDR3 protein is CASSSSPSARGYEQYF. The DNA of the CDR3 is TGTGCCAGCAGCTCAAGCCCTTCCGCCAGGGGCTACGAGCAGTACTTC. Based on the CDR3 plus reference TRBV7-9 and TRBJ2-7, the full variable domain is DTGVSQNPRHKITKRGQNVTFRCDPISEHNRLYWYRQTLGQGPEFLTYFQNEAQLEKSRLLSDRFSAERPKGSFSTLEIQRTEQGDSAMYLCASSSSPSARGYEQYFGPGTRLTVT.

This clonotype was counted ten times or more. This chain joins TRBV6-1 and TRBJ2-7; D is possibly TRBD1 or TRBD2 (5 bases each). The CDR3 has 16 amino acids. Germline-derived CDR1 and CDR2 are MNHNS and SASEGT. V lost 6 bases and J 0 bases, leaving 18 bases between the germline ends. The CDR3 region has the DNA TGTGCCAGCAGCGACATACTCCGGGACCACTCCTACGAGCAGTACTTC. It encodes CASSDILRDHSYEQYF.

This clonotype was picked up a small number of times. This chain links TRBV29-1 with TRBJ2-7; the D gene is possibly TRBD1 (5 bases). V dropped 0 bases and J dropped 6 bases, with 9 bases sitting between them. CDR3 length: 12 amino acids. Germline V gives CDR1 SQVTM, CDR2 ANQGSEA. CDR3 region: CSVEDDRSEQYF. As DNA, the CDR3 is TGCAGCGTTGAAGACGACAGATCCGAGCAGTACTTC.

In its sample, this clonotype was seen a few times. The rearrangement joins TRBV5-1 to TRBJ2-2; D possibly corresponds to TRBD2 (6 bases). The CDR3 spans 15 residues. Trimming removed 4 bases at V and 2 bases at J, with 12 bases between. CDR1 is SGHRS, CDR2 YFSETQ, per germline. This CDR3 is CASSGGTANTGELFF. The CDR3 DNA is TGCGCCAGCAGCGGGGGGACTGCTAACACCGGGGAGCTGTTTTTT.

Worth noting for this clonotype: This likely reflects a read error, since a far larger clone is one base away. The CDR3 sequence is CSARDRQEAQYF. The DNA of the CDR3 is TGCAGTGCTAGAGATCGGCAAGAGGCCCAGTACTTC. The V call is TRBV20-1, the J call TRBJ2-4; D not certain. CDR1 and CDR2 (germline): DFQATT, SNEGSKA (reference sequence). V lost 0 bases, J lost 13 bases, and 13 bases lay in between. The CDR3 extends over 12 amino acids.

Only one count was recorded for this clonotype. The chain employs TRBV20-1 and TRBJ2-4; D unresolved. This CDR3 is built from 12 residues. Germline V gives CDR1 DFQATT, CDR2 SNEGSKA (reference sequence). The V end lost 8 bases, the J end lost 7 bases, and 15 bases lay between the germline ends. CDR3 sequence: CSTTDVFNIQYF. CDR3 in DNA: TGCAGTACTACAGATGTTTTCAACATTCAGTACTTC.

There are a few counts of this clonotype. The chain links TRBV6-5 to TRBJ2-5, with 11 bases identical to TRBD1. The CDR3 consists of 15 residues. The V segment lost 4 bases and the J segment 2 bases; nucleotides outside the gene matches: 3. Germline V lookup: CDR1 MNHEY, CDR2 SVGAGI. CDR3 loop: CASSFGTGGQETQYF. CDR3 nucleotide sequence: TGTGCCAGCAGTTTTGGGACAGGGGGTCAAGAGACCCAGTACTTC.

The V gene is TRBV7-2, the J gene TRBJ2-7, with TRBD1 matching 7 bases. Germline CDR1 SGHTA, CDR2 FQGNSA. There are 16 residues in the CDR3. V trimming: 5 bases; J trimming: 2 bases; junction bases outside the gene matches: 12. The CDR3 coding sequence is TGTGCCAGCAGCCCACCGGAGCCGGGACAGCCCTACGAGCAGTACTTC. This translates into CASSPPEPGQPYEQYF.

This clonotype was recorded many times. V usage is TRBV5-5 and J usage is TRBJ1-2; D uncertain. Germline lookup yields CDR1 SGHKS and CDR2 YYEKEE (reference sequence). V dropped 0 bases and J dropped 5 bases, with 8 bases sitting between them. The CDR3 totals 13 residues. The CDR3 here is CASSLAGIYGYTF. Written as DNA, the CDR3 is TGTGCCAGCAGCTTGGCGGGGATATATGGCTACACCTTC.

This clonotype has a count of ten or more. V usage is TRBV29-1 and J usage is TRBJ1-1; D remains ambiguous. Between the trimmed V and J ends, which lost 8 bases and 7 bases, there was a span of 14 bases. Germline values: CDR1 SQVTM, CDR2 ANQGSEA. CDR3 size: 11 residues. CDR3: CSFSQWGEAFF. Here the CDR3 DNA reads TGCAGCTTTAGTCAGTGGGGTGAAGCTTTCTTT.